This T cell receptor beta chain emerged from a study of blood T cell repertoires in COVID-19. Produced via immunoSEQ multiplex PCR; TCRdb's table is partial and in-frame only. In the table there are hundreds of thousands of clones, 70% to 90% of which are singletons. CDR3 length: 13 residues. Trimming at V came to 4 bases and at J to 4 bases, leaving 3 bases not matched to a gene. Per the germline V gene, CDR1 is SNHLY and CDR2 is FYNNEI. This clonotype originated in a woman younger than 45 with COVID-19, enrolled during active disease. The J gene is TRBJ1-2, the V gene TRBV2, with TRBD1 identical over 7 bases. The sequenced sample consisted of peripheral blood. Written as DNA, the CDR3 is TGTGCCAGCAGTGCCGACAGGGTCTATGGCTACACCTTC. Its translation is CASSADRVYGYTF.